This TCR beta chain was identified during a study of neoadjuvant anti-PD-1 for oral cavity cancer listed by TCRdb under 2021. Background on the whole study: Before undergoing curative-intent surgical resection, most patients got three to four biweekly nivolumab doses at 3 mg/kg. Patients without progression received a fourth nivolumab dose around day 43 and underwent definitive surgical resection on days 50-56. Responders were defined as patients with complete response, partial response or stable disease by RECIST 1.1; non-responders were defined as patients with progression. A roughly 33% response rate was observed in the parent correlative cohort, in which over 9 patients were included.

The CDR3 measures 21 amino acids from cysteine to phenylalanine. Solely the CDR3 DNA is kept, with 63 bases framed from the first base. CDR1 and CDR2 are drawn from the germline V gene: LGHNA, YNFKEQ. Concerning this clone itself: Its recognized antigen is unknown. An end of the junction does not agree with germline; a read error may underlie this.

Results the study describes overall, beyond this receptor: Higher pretreatment blood Treg/Th17 ratios correlated with higher pretreatment blood TCRbeta clonality and lower post-treatment tumor TCRbeta clonality. After neoadjuvant nivolumab, non-responders showed significantly higher T cell clonality (Gini index) in PBMCs than responders did. The TCR analyses had only a few patients in each response group, and the authors called for validation in larger cohorts.

For deep sequencing, each PBMC sample was run in six replicates, with libraries mostly built from approximately 0.45 ug of input genomic DNA. The immunoSEQ hsTCRbeta kit was used to prepare TCRbeta libraries, following the manufacturer's instructions. An Illumina NovaSeq 6000 S4 flow cell was used to sequence the final libraries, which had first been combined to 3 nM. The study's own analysis went as follows. The immunoSEQ Analyzer handled quality control and preprocessing of the raw data. The analysis was restricted to productive rearrangements, with each unique CDR3 amino acid sequence defining a clonotype. Repertoire clonality was estimated as the Gini-Simpson index, which was computed with the R package tcR. Student's t test was used to compare Gini indices, and Pearson correlation was used to assess associations with tumor size change. The table comes from immuneACCESS by way of TCRdb, which keeps in-frame sequences with V and J called. Part of the clones is missing from these tables; in studies checked, under half for an unresolved V gene and the rest for unknown reasons. From that table come the V and J calls and clone size; the DNA was used to work out D and trimming. This sample is represented by about 15,000 clones; around three fifths of them were singletons. The biggest ten clones account for approximately 2.8% of the sample.

Per the publication, the time point label means: before neoadjuvant nivolumab. None of the patients had received prior systemic or radiation treatment, and all were newly diagnosed with stage II-IVA oral cavity squamous cell carcinoma. The cohort was composed of patients with HPV-negative, locally advanced oral cavity squamous cell carcinoma. No culture maintenance or expansion was done, as the peripheral blood mononuclear cells went straight to analysis. Samples were obtained from a longitudinal correlative study of a single-arm phase II trial of neoadjuvant nivolumab in oral cavity squamous cell carcinoma. Subject-matched pre- and post-treatment PBMCs and tumors from three responders and three non-responders underwent genomic DNA-based TCRbeta sequencing. Peripheral blood mononuclear cells were collected once before nivolumab treatment and again after treatment, at the time of surgery. The Maxwell RSC DNA from Cells kit was used to extract genomic DNA from PBMCs.

The receptor was isolated from a person aged 35-79 years with oral cavity squamous cell carcinoma. Here the sequenced sample was PBMCs, taken before nivolumab (anti-PD-1) treatment. The rearranged segments are TRBV4-2 and TRBJ2-3; 12 nucleotides in the junction match TRBD2. The CDR3 is CASTQRGRGGTSGRPTDTQYF. Read as DNA, the sequence is TGTGCCAGCACCCAAAGAGGCAGGGGCGGAACTAGCGGGAGGCCCACAGATACGCAGTATTTT.